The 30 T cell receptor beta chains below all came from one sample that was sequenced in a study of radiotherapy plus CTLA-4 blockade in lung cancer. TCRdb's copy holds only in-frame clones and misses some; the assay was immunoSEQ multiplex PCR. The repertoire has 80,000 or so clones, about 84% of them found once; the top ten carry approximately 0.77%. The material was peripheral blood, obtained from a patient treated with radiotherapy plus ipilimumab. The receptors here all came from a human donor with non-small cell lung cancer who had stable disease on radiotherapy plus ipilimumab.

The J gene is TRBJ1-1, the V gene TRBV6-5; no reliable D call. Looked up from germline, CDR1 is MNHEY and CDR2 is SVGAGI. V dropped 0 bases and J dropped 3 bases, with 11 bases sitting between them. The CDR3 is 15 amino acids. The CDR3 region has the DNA TGTGCCAGCAGTTACTCGATTTTGGCAGACACTGAAGCTTTCTTT. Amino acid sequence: CASSYSILADTEAFF.

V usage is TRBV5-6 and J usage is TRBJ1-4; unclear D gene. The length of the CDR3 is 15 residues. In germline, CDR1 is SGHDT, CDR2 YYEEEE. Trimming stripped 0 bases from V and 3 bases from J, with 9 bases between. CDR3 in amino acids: CASSLAGKPNEKLFF. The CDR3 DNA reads TGTGCCAGCAGCTTGGCTGGGAAACCTAATGAAAAACTGTTTTTT.

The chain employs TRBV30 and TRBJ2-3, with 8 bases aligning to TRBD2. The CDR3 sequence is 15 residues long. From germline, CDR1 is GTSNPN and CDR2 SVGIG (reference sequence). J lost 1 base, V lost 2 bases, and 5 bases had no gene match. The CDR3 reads CAWSPLAGRTDTQYF. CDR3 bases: TGTGCCTGGAGTCCCCTAGCGGGCCGCACAGATACGCAGTATTTT.

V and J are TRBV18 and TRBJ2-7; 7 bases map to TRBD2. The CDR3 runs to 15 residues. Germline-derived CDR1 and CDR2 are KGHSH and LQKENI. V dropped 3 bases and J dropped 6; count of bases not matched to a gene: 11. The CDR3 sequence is CASSPSSTSSGEQYF. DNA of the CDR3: TGTGCCAGCTCACCTTCCTCGACTAGCTCTGGCGAGCAGTACTTC.

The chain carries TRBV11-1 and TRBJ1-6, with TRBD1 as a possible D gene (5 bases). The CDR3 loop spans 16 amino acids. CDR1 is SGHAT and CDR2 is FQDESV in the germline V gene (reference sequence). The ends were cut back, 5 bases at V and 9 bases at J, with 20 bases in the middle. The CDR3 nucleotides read TGTGCCAGCAGCCAGGCCAGGGTCGATCGGGGTTCACCCCTCCACTTT. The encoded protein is CASSQARVDRGSPLHF.

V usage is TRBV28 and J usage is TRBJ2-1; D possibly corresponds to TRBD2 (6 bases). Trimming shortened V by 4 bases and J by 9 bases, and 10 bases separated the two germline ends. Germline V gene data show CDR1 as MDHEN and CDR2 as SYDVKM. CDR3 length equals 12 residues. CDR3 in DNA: TGTGCCAGCAGTTCCGGGAGTCGTGAGCAGTTCTTC. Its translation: CASSSGSREQFF. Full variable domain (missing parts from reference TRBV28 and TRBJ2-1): DVKVTQSSRYLVKRTGEKVFLECVQDMDHENMFWYRQDPGLGLRLIYFSYDVKMKEKGDIPEGYSVSREKKERFSLILESASTNQTSMYLCASSSGSREQFFGPGTRLTVL.

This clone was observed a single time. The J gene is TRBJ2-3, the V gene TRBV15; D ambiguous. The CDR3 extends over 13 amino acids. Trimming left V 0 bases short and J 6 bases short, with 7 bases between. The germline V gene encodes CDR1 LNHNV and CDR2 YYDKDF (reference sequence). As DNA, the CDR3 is TGTGCCACCAGCAGAGATCCTCCCGATACGCAGTATTTT. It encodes CATSRDPPDTQYF. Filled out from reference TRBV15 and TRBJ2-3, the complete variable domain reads DAMVIQNPRYQVTQFGKPVTLSCSQTLNHNVMYWYQQKSSQAPKLLFHYYDKDFNNEADTPDNFQSRRPNTSFCFLDIRSPGLGDTAMYLCATSRDPPDTQYFGPGTRLTVL.

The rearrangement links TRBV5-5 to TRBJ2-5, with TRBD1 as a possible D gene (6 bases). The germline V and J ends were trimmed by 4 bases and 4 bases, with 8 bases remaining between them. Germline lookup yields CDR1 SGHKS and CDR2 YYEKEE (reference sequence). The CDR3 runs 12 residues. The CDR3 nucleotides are TGTGCCAGCAGCCGAGGGGGAGAGACCCAGTACTTC. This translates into CASSRGGETQYF.

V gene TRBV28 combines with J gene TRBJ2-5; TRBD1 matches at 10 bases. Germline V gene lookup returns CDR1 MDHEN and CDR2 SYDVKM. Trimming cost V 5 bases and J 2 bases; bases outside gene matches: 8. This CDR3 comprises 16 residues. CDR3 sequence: CASSPGTGAHQETQYF. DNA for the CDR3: TGTGCCAGCAGTCCGGGGACAGGGGCCCATCAAGAGACCCAGTACTTC.

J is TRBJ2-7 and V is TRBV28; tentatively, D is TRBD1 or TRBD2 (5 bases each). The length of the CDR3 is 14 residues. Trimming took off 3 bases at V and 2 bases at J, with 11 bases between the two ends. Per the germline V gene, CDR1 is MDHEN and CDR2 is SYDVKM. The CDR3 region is CASSFAGTPYEQYF. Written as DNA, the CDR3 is TGTGCCAGCAGTTTTGCAGGGACCCCCTACGAGCAGTACTTC.

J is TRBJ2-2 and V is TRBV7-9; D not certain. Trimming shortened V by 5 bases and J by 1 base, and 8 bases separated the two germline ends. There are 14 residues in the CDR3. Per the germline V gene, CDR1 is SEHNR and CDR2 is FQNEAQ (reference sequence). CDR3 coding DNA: TGTGCCAGCAGCCCTTCTTGGAACACCGGGGAGCTGTTTTTT. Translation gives CASSPSWNTGELFF. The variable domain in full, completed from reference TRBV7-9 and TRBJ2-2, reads DTGVSQNPRHKITKRGQNVTFRCDPISEHNRLYWYRQTLGQGPEFLTYFQNEAQLEKSRLLSDRFSAERPKGSFSTLEIQRTEQGDSAMYLCASSPSWNTGELFFGEGSRLTVL.

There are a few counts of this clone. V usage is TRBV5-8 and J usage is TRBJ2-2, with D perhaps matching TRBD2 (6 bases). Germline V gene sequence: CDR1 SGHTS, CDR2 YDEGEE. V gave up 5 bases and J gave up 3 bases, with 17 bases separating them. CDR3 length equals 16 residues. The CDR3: CASSTGERADTGELFF. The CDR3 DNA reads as TGTGCCAGCAGTACCGGTGAGCGGGCGGACACCGGGGAGCTGTTTTTT. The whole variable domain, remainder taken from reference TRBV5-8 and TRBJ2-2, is EAGVTQSPTHLIKTRGQQATLRCSPISGHTSVYWYQQALGLGLQFLLWYDEGEERNRGNFPPRFSGRQFPNYSSELNVNALELEDSALYLCASSTGERADTGELFFGEGSRLTVL.

This CDR3 is CASSPVGLLTSYEQYF. The DNA of the CDR3 is TGTGCCAGCAGCCCAGTCGGGCTACTCACTTCCTACGAGCAGTACTTC. The chain recombines TRBV14 with TRBJ2-5; no clear D. The better agreement between TRBJ2-7 and the DNA end casts doubt on the J call. CDR3 size: 16 residues. Germline values: CDR1 SGHDN, CDR2 FVKESK.

For the CDR3, the DNA is TGTGCCAGCAGTTTATCCGGGCTCCACCGGTACTCCTACGAGCAGTACTTC. Amino acids: CASSLSGLHRYSYEQYF. This chain connects TRBV27 to TRBJ2-7, with no clear D. Trimming removed 0 bases at V and 0 bases at J, with 15 bases between. The CDR3 covers 17 residues. Germline-derived CDR1 and CDR2 are MNHEY and SMNVEV (reference sequence).

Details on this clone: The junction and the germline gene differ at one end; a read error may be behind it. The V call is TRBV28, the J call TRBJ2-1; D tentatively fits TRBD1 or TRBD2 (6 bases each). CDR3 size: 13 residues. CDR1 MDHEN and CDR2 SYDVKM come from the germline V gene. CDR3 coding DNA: TGTGCCAGCAGTTCCCCTCCAGGGGACTCCCAGATCTTC. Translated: CASSSPPGDSQIF.

CDR3 protein: CASSPTNEQFF. DNA for the CDR3: TGTGCCAGCTCACCAACTAATGAGCAGTTCTTC. V is TRBV18 and J is TRBJ2-1; no reliable D call. The V end lost 2 bases, the J end lost 7 bases, and 3 bases lay between the germline ends. The CDR3 has 11 residues. CDR1 and CDR2 from the germline V gene are KGHSH and LQKENI.

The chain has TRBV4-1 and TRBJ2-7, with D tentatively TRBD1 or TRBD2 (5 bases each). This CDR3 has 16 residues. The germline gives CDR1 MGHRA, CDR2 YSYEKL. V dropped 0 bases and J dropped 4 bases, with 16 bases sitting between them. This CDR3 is CASSQERGRLNYEQYF. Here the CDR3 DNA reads TGCGCCAGCAGCCAAGAACGGGGACGGTTGAATTACGAGCAGTACTTC.

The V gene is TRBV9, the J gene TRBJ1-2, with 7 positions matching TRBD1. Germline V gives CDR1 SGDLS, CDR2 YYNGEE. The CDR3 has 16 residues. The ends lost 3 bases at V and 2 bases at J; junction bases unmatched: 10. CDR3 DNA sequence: TGTGCCAGCAGCGCCGGGACAGCGGGGAGAAACTATGGCTACACCTTC. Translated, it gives CASSAGTAGRNYGYTF.

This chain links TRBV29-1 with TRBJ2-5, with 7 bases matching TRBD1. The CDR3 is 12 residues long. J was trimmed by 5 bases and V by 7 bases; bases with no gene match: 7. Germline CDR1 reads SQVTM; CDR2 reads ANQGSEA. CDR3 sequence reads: CSALTGMETQYF. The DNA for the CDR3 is TGCAGCGCCCTGACAGGGATGGAGACCCAGTACTTC. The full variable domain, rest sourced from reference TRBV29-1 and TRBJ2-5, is SAVISQKPSRDICQRGTSLTIQCQVDSQVTMMFWYRQQPGQSLTLIATANQGSEATYESGFVIDKFPISRPNLTFSTLTVSNMSPEDSSIYLCSALTGMETQYFGPGTRLLVL.

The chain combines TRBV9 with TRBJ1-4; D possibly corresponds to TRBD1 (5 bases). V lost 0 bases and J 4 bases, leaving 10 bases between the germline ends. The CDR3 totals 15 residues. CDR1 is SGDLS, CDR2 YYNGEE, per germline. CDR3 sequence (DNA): TGTGCCAGCAGCGTAGACAGACAGCTTAATGAAAAACTGTTTTTT. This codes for CASSVDRQLNEKLFF.

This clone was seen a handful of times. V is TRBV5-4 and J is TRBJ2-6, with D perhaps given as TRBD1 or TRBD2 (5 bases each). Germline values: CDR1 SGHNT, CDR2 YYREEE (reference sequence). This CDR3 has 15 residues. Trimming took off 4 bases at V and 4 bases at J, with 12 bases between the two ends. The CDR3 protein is CASSLTGTGANVLTF. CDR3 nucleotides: TGTGCCAGCAGCCTGACGGGGACGGGGGCCAACGTCCTGACTTTC.

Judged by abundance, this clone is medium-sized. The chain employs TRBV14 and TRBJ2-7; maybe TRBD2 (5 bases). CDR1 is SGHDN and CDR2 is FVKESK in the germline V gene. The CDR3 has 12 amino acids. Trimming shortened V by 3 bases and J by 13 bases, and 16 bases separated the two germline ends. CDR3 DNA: TGTGCCAGCAGCCAGCCCCCCGGCGGGTTATACTTC. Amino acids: CASSQPPGGLYF.

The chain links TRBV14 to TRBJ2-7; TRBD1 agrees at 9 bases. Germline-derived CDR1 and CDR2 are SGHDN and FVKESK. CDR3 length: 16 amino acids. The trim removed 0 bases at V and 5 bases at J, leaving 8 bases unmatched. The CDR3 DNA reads TGTGCCAGCAGCCAAGAATTAGGGACAGGGCAGAACGAGCAGTACTTC. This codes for CASSQELGTGQNEQYF.

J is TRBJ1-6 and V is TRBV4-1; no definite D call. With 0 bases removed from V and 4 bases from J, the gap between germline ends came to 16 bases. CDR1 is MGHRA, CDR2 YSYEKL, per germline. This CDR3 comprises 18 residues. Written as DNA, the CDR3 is TGCGCCAGCAGCCAAGATGGCCCCTCATCGGGATATAATTCACCCCTCCACTTT. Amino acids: CASSQDGPSSGYNSPLHF.

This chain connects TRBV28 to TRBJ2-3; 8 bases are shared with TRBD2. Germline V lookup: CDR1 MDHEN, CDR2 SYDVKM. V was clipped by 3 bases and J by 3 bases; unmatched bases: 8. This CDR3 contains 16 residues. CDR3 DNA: TGTGCCAGCAGTTTGAGTAGCGGGATCGGGACAGATACGCAGTATTTT. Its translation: CASSLSSGIGTDTQYF. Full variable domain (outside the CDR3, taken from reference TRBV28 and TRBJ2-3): DVKVTQSSRYLVKRTGEKVFLECVQDMDHENMFWYRQDPGLGLRLIYFSYDVKMKEKGDIPEGYSVSREKKERFSLILESASTNQTSMYLCASSLSSGIGTDTQYFGPGTRLTVL.

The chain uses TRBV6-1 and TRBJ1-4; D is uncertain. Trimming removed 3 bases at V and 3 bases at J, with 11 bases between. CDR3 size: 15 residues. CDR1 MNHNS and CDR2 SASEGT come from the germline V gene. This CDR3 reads CASSEDLHPNEKLFF. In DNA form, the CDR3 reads TGTGCCAGCAGTGAGGACCTTCACCCTAATGAAAAACTGTTTTTT.

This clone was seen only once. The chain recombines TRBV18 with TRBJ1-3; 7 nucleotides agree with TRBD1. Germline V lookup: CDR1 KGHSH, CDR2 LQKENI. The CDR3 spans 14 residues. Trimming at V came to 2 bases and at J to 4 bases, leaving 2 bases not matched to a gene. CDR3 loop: CASSPTGVGNTIYF. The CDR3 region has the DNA TGTGCCAGCTCACCAACAGGGGTCGGAAACACCATATATTTT.

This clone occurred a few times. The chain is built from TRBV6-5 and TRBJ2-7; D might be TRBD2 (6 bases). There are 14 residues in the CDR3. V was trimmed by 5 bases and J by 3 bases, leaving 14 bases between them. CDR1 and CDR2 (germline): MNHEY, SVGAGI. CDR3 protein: CASSRSGEFYEQYF. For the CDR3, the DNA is TGTGCCAGCAGTCGATCGGGGGAGTTCTACGAGCAGTACTTC.

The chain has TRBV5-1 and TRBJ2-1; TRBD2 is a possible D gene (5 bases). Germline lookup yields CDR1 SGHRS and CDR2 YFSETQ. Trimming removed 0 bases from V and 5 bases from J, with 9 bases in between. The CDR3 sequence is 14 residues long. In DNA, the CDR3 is TGCGCCAGCAGCTTGGATAGCGCGAACAATGAGCAGTTCTTC. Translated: CASSLDSANNEQFF.

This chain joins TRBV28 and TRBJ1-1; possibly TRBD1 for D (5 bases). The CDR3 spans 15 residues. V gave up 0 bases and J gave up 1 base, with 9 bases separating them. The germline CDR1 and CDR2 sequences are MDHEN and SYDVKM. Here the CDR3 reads CASSLWGQGNTEAFF. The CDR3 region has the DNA TGTGCCAGCAGTTTATGGGGCCAGGGGAACACTGAAGCTTTCTTT. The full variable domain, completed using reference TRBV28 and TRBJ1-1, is DVKVTQSSRYLVKRTGEKVFLECVQDMDHENMFWYRQDPGLGLRLIYFSYDVKMKEKGDIPEGYSVSREKKERFSLILESASTNQTSMYLCASSLWGQGNTEAFFGQGTRLTVV.